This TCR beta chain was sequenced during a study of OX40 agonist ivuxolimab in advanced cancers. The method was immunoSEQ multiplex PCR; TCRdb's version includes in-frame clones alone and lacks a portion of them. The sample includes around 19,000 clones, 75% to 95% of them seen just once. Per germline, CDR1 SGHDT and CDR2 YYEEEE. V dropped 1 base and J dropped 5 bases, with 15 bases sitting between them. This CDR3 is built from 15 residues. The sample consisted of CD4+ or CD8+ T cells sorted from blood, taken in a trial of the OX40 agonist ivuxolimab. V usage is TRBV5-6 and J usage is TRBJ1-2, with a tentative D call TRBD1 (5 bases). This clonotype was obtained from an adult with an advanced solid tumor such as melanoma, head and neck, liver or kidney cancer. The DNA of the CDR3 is TGTGCCAGCAGCTTGACCCGGGGGAGTATTTATGGCTACACCTTC. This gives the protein CASSLTRGSIYGYTF.